This is a list of T cell receptor beta chains from one sample in a study of T cells in Graves' hyperthyroidism and ophthalmopathy. MiXCR, run by TCRdb on the multiplex PCR reads, gives a single entry per CDR3 protein. The sample lists roughly 570,000 distinct CDR3 sequences; roughly 14% were seen once. Sequencing was done on a sample of blood. The receptors here all came from a woman in her twenties or thirties with Graves' hyperthyroidism. Both conserved end residues are part of each CDR3. Each record gives: J gene, D gene, V gene, clone size, CDR3 DNA, CDR3 protein. D genes are given only for firm matches. Size is stated for part of the rows, as once, few or many counts, or as a class when the clone is expanded.

J: TRBJ2-1
D: NA
V: TRBV5-1
size: many
DNA: TGCGCCAGCAGCAAGGATAGCGGAACGGGCTACAATGAGCAGTTCTTC
CDR3: CASSKDSGTGYNEQFF

J: TRBJ1-4
D: NA
V: TRBV12-5
size: many
DNA: TGTGCTAGACCGGGGCGACCTAATGAAAAACTGTTTTTT
CDR3: CARPGRPNEKLFF

J: TRBJ2-4
D: TRBD1
V: TRBV6-5
size: few
DNA: TGTGCCAGCAGTTCCTCAGGGGGTTCGAACATTCAGTACTTC
CDR3: CASSSSGGSNIQYF

J: TRBJ1-5
D: NA
V: TRBV7-6
size: NA
DNA: TGTGCCAGCGGCCACAGGGTTTCAGAACAGCCCCAGCATTTT
CDR3: CASGHRVSEQPQHF

J: TRBJ2-1
D: TRBD2
V: TRBV5-1
size: NA
DNA: TGCGCCAGCAGCTTTTGGGGCGGGAGGTCTTACAATGAGCAGTTCTTC
CDR3: CASSFWGGRSYNEQFF

J: TRBJ1-2
D: NA
V: TRBV4-1
size: few
DNA: TGCGCCAGCAGCCAAGAAGAGCGCGGCTATGGCTACACCTTC
CDR3: CASSQEERGYGYTF

J: TRBJ2-4
D: TRBD2
V: TRBV29-1
size: NA
DNA: TGCAGCGCAGGGACTAGCGGAGTAGCCAAAAACATTCAGTACTTC
CDR3: CSAGTSGVAKNIQYF

J: TRBJ2-3
D: TRBD2
V: TRBV20-1
size: many
DNA: TGCAGTGCTAGAGAACCTAGCGGGGGACTCACAGATACGCAGTATTTT
CDR3: CSAREPSGGLTDTQYF

J: TRBJ2-7
D: NA
V: TRBV29-1
size: NA
DNA: TGCAGCGTTGAGCGGGCAGGGTGGCCCGGCGGGCAGTACTTC
CDR3: CSVERAGWPGGQYF

J: TRBJ2-7
D: NA
V: TRBV7-3
size: once
DNA: TGTGCCAGCAGCTCCGGGGCTCTCTACGAGCAGTACTTC
CDR3: CASSSGALYEQYF

J: TRBJ2-7
D: NA
V: TRBV5-1
size: NA
DNA: TGCGCCAGCAGCCATCAGACAGGCCAAGGCGGTCTACTCGAGCAGTACTTC
CDR3: CASSHQTGQGGLLEQYF

J: TRBJ1-1
D: NA
V: TRBV24-1
size: many
DNA: TGTGCCACCAGTGATGCGACAGGAGATTTAGCTTTCTTT
CDR3: CATSDATGDLAFF

J: TRBJ2-1
D: NA
V: TRBV4-2
size: many
DNA: TGTGCCAGCAGCCATTCCGGGGCGGCCAGGAATGAGCAGTTCTTC
CDR3: CASSHSGAARNEQFF

J: TRBJ2-7
D: TRBD1
V: TRBV11-1
size: many
DNA: TGTGCCAGCAGCTTTGCGCACAGGGGCTACGAGCAGTACTTC
CDR3: CASSFAHRGYEQYF

J: TRBJ2-5
D: NA
V: TRBV30
size: many
DNA: TGTGCCTGGAGTGACGGGGTGCGGGTAGTTGAGACCCAGTACTTC
CDR3: CAWSDGVRVVETQYF

J: TRBJ1-5
D: NA
V: TRBV20-1
size: NA
DNA: TGCAGTGCTAGAGCGGGGGCCGGCGCAGGGCAGCCCCAGCATTTT
CDR3: CSARAGAGAGQPQHF

J: TRBJ1-5
D: NA
V: TRBV6-2/TRBV6-3
size: few
DNA: TGTGCCAGCAAAGACGAAGGCAAGCCCCAGCATTTT
CDR3: CASKDEGKPQHF

J: TRBJ2-6
D: TRBD2
V: TRBV15
size: NA
DNA: TGTGCCACCAGCAGAGATGGCGGGGGCTCTGGGGCCAACGTCCTGACTTTC
CDR3: CATSRDGGGSGANVLTF

J: TRBJ2-7
D: TRBD1
V: TRBV5-1
size: many
DNA: TGCGCCAGCAGCTTGGTGACAGGGTTCTACGAGCAGTACTTC
CDR3: CASSLVTGFYEQYF

J: TRBJ1-1
D: TRBD1
V: TRBV6-1
size: many
DNA: TGTGCCAGCAGTTCATCGCAGGGGGGTGAGGCTTTCTTT
CDR3: CASSSSQGGEAFF

J: TRBJ2-7
D: NA
V: TRBV4-2
size: NA
DNA: TGTGCCAGCAGCCAAGCTATGGGGGGAGCTCTAACCTACGAGCAGTACTTC
CDR3: CASSQAMGGALTYEQYF

J: TRBJ2-3
D: TRBD1
V: TRBV7-2
size: many
DNA: TGTGCCAGCAGCTTAGAATCCCGGGACAGGGTGACAGATACGCAGTATTTT
CDR3: CASSLESRDRVTDTQYF

J: TRBJ2-3
D: NA
V: TRBV6-1
size: many
DNA: TGTGCCAGCAGCAGGGCCGGTGGTAGTAGCACAGATACGCAGTATTTT
CDR3: CASSRAGGSSTDTQYF

J: TRBJ1-1
D: NA
V: TRBV4-1
size: NA
DNA: TGCGCCAGCACTTATCCGGGACGCCCGAACACTGAAGCTTTCTTT
CDR3: CASTYPGRPNTEAFF

J: TRBJ2-7
D: TRBD1
V: TRBV5-1
size: many
DNA: TGCGCCAGCAGCTCCGGACAGGACTACGAGCAGTACTTC
CDR3: CASSSGQDYEQYF

J: TRBJ2-7
D: NA
V: TRBV20-1
size: many
DNA: TGCAGTGCTAGACCGTCCGTGCGGCGGGAAAGCGGGTTGGGGGCCCGCTACGAGCAGTACTTC
CDR3: CSARPSVRRESGLGARYEQYF

J: TRBJ2-2
D: NA
V: TRBV24-1
size: NA
DNA: TGTGCCACCAGTGAACACAAAAAGAACACCGGGGAGCTGTTTTTT
CDR3: CATSEHKKNTGELFF

J: TRBJ2-1
D: TRBD2
V: TRBV5-1
size: few
DNA: TGCGCCAGCAGCTCCGGGACTAGCGGGAGCGATCGTCGCAATGAGCAGTTCTTC
CDR3: CASSSGTSGSDRRNEQFF

J: TRBJ2-7
D: NA
V: TRBV2
size: many
DNA: TGTGCCAGCCTAATAGAGGGGGCCTACGAGCAGTACTTC
CDR3: CASLIEGAYEQYF

J: TRBJ1-2
D: NA
V: TRBV4-2
size: NA
DNA: TGTGCCAGCAGCCAAGGCTCGGGGAGTGGATATGGCTACACCTTC
CDR3: CASSQGSGSGYGYTF

J: TRBJ2-5
D: NA
V: TRBV27
size: NA
DNA: TGTGCCAGCAATCGGGGAGGCTCGGGGACCCAGTACTTC
CDR3: CASNRGGSGTQYF

J: TRBJ2-3
D: NA
V: TRBV18
size: few
DNA: TGTGCCAGCTCACCACCGTCAGGGGGGGTGCATACGCAGTATTTT
CDR3: CASSPPSGGVHTQYF

J: TRBJ2-1
D: TRBD2
V: TRBV6-1
size: NA
DNA: TGTGCCAGCAGAGTCGGTTTTAGCGGGACCTACAATGAGCAGTTCTTC
CDR3: CASRVGFSGTYNEQFF

J: TRBJ2-7
D: TRBD1
V: TRBV3-1
size: many
DNA: TGTGCCAGCAGCCAAGATATAGAGGGGGCCGCCCCGTACGAGCAGTACTTC
CDR3: CASSQDIEGAAPYEQYF

J: TRBJ1-4
D: NA
V: TRBV19
size: few
DNA: TGTGCCAGTAGTCCCGGGACCGCGCCTGAAAAACTGTTTTTT
CDR3: CASSPGTAPEKLFF

J: TRBJ2-1
D: TRBD2
V: TRBV6-2/TRBV6-3
size: once
DNA: TGTGCCAGCAGTTACGTTCGCAGCCAGCGGGGGAATGAGCAGTTCTTC
CDR3: CASSYVRSQRGNEQFF

J: TRBJ2-2
D: NA
V: TRBV6-2/TRBV6-3
size: many
DNA: TGTGCCAGCAGTTGGGGTCGGGTGAACACCGGGGAGCTGTTTTTT
CDR3: CASSWGRVNTGELFF

J: TRBJ2-1
D: NA
V: TRBV5-1
size: NA
DNA: TGCGCCAGCAGCTTCCCCAGGGGGGGGGCCGATGAGCAGTTCTTC
CDR3: CASSFPRGGADEQFF

J: TRBJ2-7
D: TRBD1
V: TRBV24-1
size: many
DNA: TGTGCCACCAGTGAAGGGGGCGTCCACGAGCAGTACTTC
CDR3: CATSEGGVHEQYF

J: TRBJ2-3
D: NA
V: TRBV7-9
size: many
DNA: TGTGCCAGCAGCTTAGAACTATCTAGCACAGATACGCAGTATTTT
CDR3: CASSLELSSTDTQYF

J: TRBJ1-1
D: TRBD1
V: TRBV20-1
size: NA
DNA: TGCAGTGCCCTCGAGGGCAGGGGGCTCCCTGAAGCTTTCTTT
CDR3: CSALEGRGLPEAFF

J: TRBJ2-1
D: TRBD2
V: TRBV7-2
size: NA
DNA: TGTGCCAGCAGCTTGGACGGGACTAGCCTCAATGAGCAGTTCTTC
CDR3: CASSLDGTSLNEQFF

J: TRBJ2-7
D: TRBD2
V: TRBV24-1
size: many
DNA: TGTGCCACCAGTGTCTCACTAGCGGGAGAGTACGAGCAGTACTTC
CDR3: CATSVSLAGEYEQYF

J: TRBJ2-2
D: NA
V: TRBV24-1
size: many
DNA: TGTGCCACCAGTGAAGGAGGAAGGAGGGGAAACACCGGGGAGCTGTTTTTT
CDR3: CATSEGGRRGNTGELFF

J: TRBJ2-3
D: NA
V: TRBV27
size: many
DNA: TGTGCCAGCAGCAATCTAAGGCGGCCTAGCACAGATACGCAGTATTTT
CDR3: CASSNLRRPSTDTQYF

J: TRBJ1-4
D: NA
V: TRBV20-1
size: NA
DNA: TGCAGTGCTACCCGAACGGTGGCGGGGGAAAAACTGTTTTTT
CDR3: CSATRTVAGEKLFF

J: TRBJ1-6
D: TRBD1
V: TRBV20-1
size: many
DNA: TGCAGTATTAGGGGACAGGGGGGCTATAATTCACCCCTCCACTTT
CDR3: CSIRGQGGYNSPLHF

J: TRBJ2-1
D: TRBD2
V: TRBV6-6
size: many
DNA: TGTGCCAGCAGTTACAGGCTAGCGGAGTTCAATGAGCAGTTCTTC
CDR3: CASSYRLAEFNEQFF

J: TRBJ2-1
D: NA
V: TRBV12-3/TRBV12-4
size: many
DNA: TGTGCCAGCAGTTTAGGGCACAGGGACCATGAGCAGTTCTTC
CDR3: CASSLGHRDHEQFF

J: TRBJ2-7
D: TRBD1
V: TRBV6-5
size: NA
DNA: TGTGCCAGCAGTTACGGGGGACAGGGGACATACGAGCAGTACTTC
CDR3: CASSYGGQGTYEQYF

J: TRBJ1-5
D: NA
V: TRBV30
size: many
DNA: TGTGCCTGGGCAGGGGAGGGCAGCAATCAGCCCCAGCATTTT
CDR3: CAWAGEGSNQPQHF

J: TRBJ2-3
D: TRBD2
V: TRBV18
size: many
DNA: TGTGCCAGCTCACCACCAGGTAGCGGGAATACGCAGTATTTT
CDR3: CASSPPGSGNTQYF

J: TRBJ2-2
D: NA
V: TRBV19
size: NA
DNA: TGTGCCAGTAGCCCTATCGGGGGCACCGGGGAGCTGTTTTTT
CDR3: CASSPIGGTGELFF